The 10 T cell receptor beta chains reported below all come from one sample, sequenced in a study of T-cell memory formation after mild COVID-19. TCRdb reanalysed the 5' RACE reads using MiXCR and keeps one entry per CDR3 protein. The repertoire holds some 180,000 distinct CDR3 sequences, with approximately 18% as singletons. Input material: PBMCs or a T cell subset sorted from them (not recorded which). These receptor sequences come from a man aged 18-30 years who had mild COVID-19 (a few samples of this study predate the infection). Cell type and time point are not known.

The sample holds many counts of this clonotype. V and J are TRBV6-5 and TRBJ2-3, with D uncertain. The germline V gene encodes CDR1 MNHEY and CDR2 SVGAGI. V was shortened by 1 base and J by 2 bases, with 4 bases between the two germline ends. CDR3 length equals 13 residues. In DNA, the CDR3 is TGTGCCAGCAGTTACTTTGACACAGATACGCAGTATTTT. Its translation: CASSYFDTDTQYF.

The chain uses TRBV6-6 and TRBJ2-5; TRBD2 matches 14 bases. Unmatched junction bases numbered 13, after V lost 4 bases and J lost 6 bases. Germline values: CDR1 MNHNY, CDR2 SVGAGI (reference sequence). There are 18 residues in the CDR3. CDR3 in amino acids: CASSWTGTSGGFLQTQYF. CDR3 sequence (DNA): TGTGCCAGCAGTTGGACCGGGACTAGCGGGGGTTTCCTGCAGACCCAGTACTTC.

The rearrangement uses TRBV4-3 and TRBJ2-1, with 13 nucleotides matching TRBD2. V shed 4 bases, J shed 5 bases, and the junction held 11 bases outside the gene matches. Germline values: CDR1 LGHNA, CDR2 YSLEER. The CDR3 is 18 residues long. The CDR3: CASSRASRGLAGNNEQFF. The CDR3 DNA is TGCGCCAGCAGCCGAGCTTCCAGGGGACTAGCGGGAAACAATGAGCAGTTCTTC.

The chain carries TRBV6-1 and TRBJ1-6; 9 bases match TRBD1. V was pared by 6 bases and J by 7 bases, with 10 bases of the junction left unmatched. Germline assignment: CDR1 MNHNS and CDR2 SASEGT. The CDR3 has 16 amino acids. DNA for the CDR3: TGTGCCAGCAGCTTCACCCCCGGGACAGGGAATTCACCCCTCCACTTT. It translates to CASSFTPGTGNSPLHF.

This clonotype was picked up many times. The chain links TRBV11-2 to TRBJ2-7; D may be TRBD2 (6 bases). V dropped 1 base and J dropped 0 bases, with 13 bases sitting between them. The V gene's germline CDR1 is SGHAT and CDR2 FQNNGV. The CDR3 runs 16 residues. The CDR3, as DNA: TGTGCCAGCAGCTTAGGGGAGGACGCATACTCCTACGAGCAGTACTTC. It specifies CASSLGEDAYSYEQYF.

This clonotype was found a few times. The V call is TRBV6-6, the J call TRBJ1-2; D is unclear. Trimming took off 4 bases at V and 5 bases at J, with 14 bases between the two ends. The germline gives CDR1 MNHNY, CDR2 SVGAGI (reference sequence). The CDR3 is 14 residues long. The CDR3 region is CASSLRPLGYGYTF. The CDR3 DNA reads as TGTGCCAGCAGTTTGAGACCACTCGGGTATGGCTACACCTTC.

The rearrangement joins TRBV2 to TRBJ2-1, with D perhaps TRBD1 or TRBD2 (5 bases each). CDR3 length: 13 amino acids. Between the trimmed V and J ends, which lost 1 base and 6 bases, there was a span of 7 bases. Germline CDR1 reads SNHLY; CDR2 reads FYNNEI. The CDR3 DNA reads TGTGCCAGCAGTGAAGAGGGGAGCAATGAGCAGTTCTTC. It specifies CASSEEGSNEQFF.

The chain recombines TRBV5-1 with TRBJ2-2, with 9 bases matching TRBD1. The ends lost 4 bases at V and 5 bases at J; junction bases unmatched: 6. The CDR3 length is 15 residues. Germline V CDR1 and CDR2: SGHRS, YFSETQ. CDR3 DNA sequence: TGCGCCAGCAGCAAGGGACAGGGCGGGACCGGGGAGCTGTTTTTT. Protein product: CASSKGQGGTGELFF.

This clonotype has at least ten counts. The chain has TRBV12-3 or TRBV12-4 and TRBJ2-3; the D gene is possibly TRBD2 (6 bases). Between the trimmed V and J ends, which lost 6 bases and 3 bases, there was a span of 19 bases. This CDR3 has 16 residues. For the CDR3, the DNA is TGTGCCAGCAGCCTGCCGCCGGGAGCGGTTACAGATACGCAGTATTTT. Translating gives CASSLPPGAVTDTQYF.

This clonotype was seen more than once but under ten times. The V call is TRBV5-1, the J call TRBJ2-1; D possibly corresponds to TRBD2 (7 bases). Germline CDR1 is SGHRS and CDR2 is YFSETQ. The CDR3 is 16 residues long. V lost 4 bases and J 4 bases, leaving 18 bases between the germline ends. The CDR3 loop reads CASSPRGAYVYNEQFF. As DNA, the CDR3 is TGCGCCAGCAGCCCCCGGGGGGCATACGTGTACAATGAGCAGTTCTTC.